Below are 24 T cell receptor beta chains sequenced from a single sample in a study of breast tumors, draining lymph nodes, adjacent tissues. Breast cancer patients provided tissue from their axillary draining lymph nodes. Via MiXCR, TCRdb re-called the multiplex PCR reads, giving one row per CDR3 protein. The table includes approximately 200,000 distinct CDR3 sequences, 30% to 40% detected once. Specimen: axillary lymph node tissue. The source of these receptors is a female donor with breast cancer. Some clones in this sample may be carry-over from other donors' samples.

This clonotype has ten or more counts. J is TRBJ1-2 and V is TRBV6-6, with 8 bases identical to TRBD1. This CDR3 contains 14 residues. Germline-derived CDR1 and CDR2 are MNHNY and SVGAGI (reference sequence). Losses at the gene ends were 5 bases for V and 1 base for J; bases not matched to a gene: 3. CDR3 amino acids: CASSPTGGNYGYTF. The CDR3 nucleotides read TGTGCCAGCAGTCCCACAGGGGGTAACTATGGCTACACCTTC.

The rearrangement uses TRBV11-3 and TRBJ2-4, with 7 positions matching TRBD2. CDR1 is SGHNT and CDR2 is YENEEA in the germline V gene. J lost 1 base, V lost 1 base, and 7 bases had no gene match. This CDR3 comprises 17 residues. The CDR3 coding sequence is TGTGCCAGCAGCTTAGGCGGGGGAGGGTGGGCCAAAAACATTCAGTACTTC. Protein product: CASSLGGGGWAKNIQYF.

In regard to this clonotype: A clone one base away is much larger, so this may be a read error. The chain employs TRBV20-1 and TRBJ2-6, with D unclear. Per germline, CDR1 DFQATT and CDR2 SNEGSKA (reference sequence). This CDR3 spans 16 amino acids. CDR3 residues: CSARTWSTSAANVLTF. The CDR3 DNA reads TGCAGTGCTAGAACTTGGTCCACATCTGCGGCCAACGTCCTGACTTTC.

The sample holds many counts of this clonotype. V usage is TRBV12-3 or TRBV12-4 and J usage is TRBJ2-3; D possibly matches TRBD1 or TRBD2 (5 bases each). The CDR3 covers 14 residues. V gave up 7 bases and J gave up 5 bases, with 16 bases separating them. CDR3 in DNA: TGTGCCAGCACCTCGGGACGGTGGGGAGATACGCAGTATTTT. As protein: CASTSGRWGDTQYF.

This clonotype came up a few times. The chain couples TRBV30 to TRBJ2-5, with D maybe TRBD1 (5 bases). Germline assignment: CDR1 GTSNPN and CDR2 SVGIG (reference sequence). Trimming stripped 7 bases from V and 4 bases from J, with 13 bases between. This CDR3 is built from 12 residues. The CDR3 loop is CASSGRGETQYF. CDR3 nucleotides: TGTGCCTCCTCAGGGCGCGGAGAGACCCAGTACTTC.

This clonotype occurred many times. This chain connects TRBV5-8 to TRBJ2-2, with D perhaps TRBD1 (6 bases). V was trimmed by 1 base and J by 7 bases, leaving 11 bases between them. This CDR3 comprises 14 residues. Germline CDR1 is SGHTS and CDR2 is YDEGEE. DNA for the CDR3: TGTGCCAGCAGCTTGACAGGGCTGTTCGGGGAGCTGTTTTTT. Its translation: CASSLTGLFGELFF.

This clonotype was seen ten or more times. CDR3 sequence reads: CASRPASYNEQFF. As DNA, the CDR3 is TGTGCCAGCAGACCAGCTAGCTACAATGAGCAGTTCTTC. The chain has TRBV11-2 and TRBJ2-1; no definite D call. CDR1 is SGHAT, CDR2 FQNNGV, per germline. The CDR3 loop spans 13 amino acids. Trimming took 6 bases from V and 3 from J, leaving 9 bases between them.

The rearrangement links TRBV3-1 to TRBJ1-1; D might be TRBD1 (5 bases). The germline V gene encodes CDR1 LGHDT and CDR2 YNNKEL (reference sequence). CDR3 size: 16 residues. The V and J ends lost 0 bases and 0 bases respectively, with 11 bases between them. This CDR3 is CASSQDLGGLNTEAFF. For the CDR3, the DNA is TGTGCCAGCAGCCAAGACTTGGGGGGGTTGAACACTGAAGCTTTCTTT. Full variable domain (outside the CDR3, taken from reference TRBV3-1 and TRBJ1-1): DTAVSQTPKYLVTQMGNDKSIKCEQNLGHDTMYWYKQDSKKFLKIMFSYNNKELIINETVPNRFSPKSPDKAHLNLHINSLELGDSAVYFCASSQDLGGLNTEAFFGQGTRLTVV.

To note about this clonotype: This may arise from a read error, as a much more abundant clone is one base away. J is TRBJ1-5 and V is TRBV5-1; D ambiguous. The V gene's germline CDR1 is SGHRS and CDR2 YFSETQ. CDR3 length equals 14 residues. The CDR3 sequence: CASSSMGSNHPQHF. CDR3 DNA: TGTGCCAGCAGCTCAATGGGCAGCAATCACCCCCAGCATTTT.

Concerning this clonotype: This may arise from a read error, as a much more abundant clone is one base away. This rearrangement joins TRBV6-4 to TRBJ2-1; D may be TRBD2 (5 bases). The CDR3 extends over 13 amino acids. The germline V and J ends were trimmed by 5 bases and 12 bases, with 17 bases remaining between them. Per germline, CDR1 MRHNA and CDR2 SNTAGT. Here the CDR3 DNA reads TGTGCCAGCAGTCACGAAAGTGGAGGACGGCAGTTCTTC. It translates to CASSHESGGRQFF.

CDR3 DNA sequence: TGTGCCAGCAGCTTAGATTTAGGGGGGGCAAGTGGTAATTCACCCCTCCACTTT. Amino acid sequence: CASSLDLGGASGNSPLHF. V and J are TRBV7-2 and TRBJ1-6; possibly TRBD1 for D (6 bases). CDR3 length: 18 amino acids. Germline loops: CDR1 SGHTA, CDR2 FQGNSA. V was shortened by 1 base and J by 6 bases, with 19 bases between the two germline ends.

The chain couples TRBV2 to TRBJ1-3; D is unresolved. The germline V gene encodes CDR1 SNHLY and CDR2 FYNNEI. With 8 bases removed from V and 0 bases from J, the gap between germline ends came to 11 bases. This CDR3 contains 14 residues. This CDR3 is CASDTGSSGNTIYF. The CDR3 bases are TGTGCCAGCGATACCGGGAGCTCTGGAAACACCATATATTTT. The entire variable domain, with the rest obtained from reference TRBV2 and TRBJ1-3, is as follows: EPEVTQTPSHQVTQMGQEVILRCVPISNHLYFYWYRQILGQKVEFLVSFYNNEISEKSEIFDDQFSVERPDGSNFTLKIRSTKLEDSAMYFCASDTGSSGNTIYFGEGSWLTVV.

Note on this clonotype: This may be a read error, as it is one base from a much larger clone. The rearrangement uses TRBV6-5 and TRBJ2-1; 9 nucleotides line up with TRBD1. The germline gives CDR1 MNHEY, CDR2 SVGAGI. This CDR3 is 15 amino acids long. The CDR3 region is CANSYSNRGRIEQFF. The CDR3, as DNA: TGTGCCAACAGTTACTCGAACAGGGGGCGAATTGAGCAGTTCTTC.

The rearrangement uses TRBV20-1 and TRBJ2-2; D may be TRBD1 (5 bases). CDR1 and CDR2 (germline): DFQATT, SNEGSKA (reference sequence). The V end lost 1 base, the J end lost 0 bases, and 21 bases lay between the germline ends. The CDR3 length is 19 residues. Here the CDR3 reads CSARVSGPQGCANTGELFF. CDR3 sequence (DNA): TGCAGTGCTAGAGTTTCGGGTCCCCAGGGCTGTGCGAACACCGGGGAGCTGTTTTTT.

V is TRBV29-1 and J is TRBJ2-5; D remains ambiguous. V was trimmed by 8 bases and J by 5 bases, leaving 9 bases between them. In germline, CDR1 is SQVTM, CDR2 ANQGSEA. The CDR3 loop spans 10 amino acids. The CDR3 reads CSIGEETQYF. The CDR3 bases are TGCAGCATTGGCGAGGAGACCCAGTACTTC.

This clonotype was recorded at least ten times. The V and J genes are TRBV2 and TRBJ2-2, with 11 bases that match TRBD2. Trimming removed 7 bases from V and 0 bases from J; junction bases left unmatched: 4. CDR3 size: 16 residues. The V gene's germline CDR1 is SNHLY and CDR2 FYNNEI. CDR3 residues: CASKGTSGTNTGELFF. Here the CDR3 DNA reads TGTGCCAGCAAGGGGACTAGCGGAACGAACACCGGGGAGCTGTTTTTT.

About this clonotype itself: This likely comes from a read error, as the CDR3 has no conserved phenylalanine or tryptophan at its end. The V gene is TRBV6-5, the J gene TRBJ2-1, with D possibly matching TRBD1 (5 bases). The CDR3 is 14 amino acids. The germline CDR1 and CDR2 sequences are MNHEY and SVGAGI. V dropped 4 bases and J dropped 10 bases, with 17 bases sitting between them. The CDR3: CASSSSPQVGEQFS. Here the CDR3 DNA reads TGTGCCAGCAGTTCCTCGCCACAGGTTGGAGAGCAGTTCTCC.

The chain couples TRBV5-1 to TRBJ2-5, with 10 bases that match TRBD1. Germline CDR1 is SGHRS and CDR2 is YFSETQ. The CDR3 is made up of 15 amino acids. The ends lost 3 bases at V and 5 bases at J; junction bases unmatched: 7. The CDR3 sequence: CASSSGTGAFETQYF. CDR3 nucleotides: TGCGCCAGCAGCTCCGGGACAGGGGCCTTTGAGACCCAGTACTTC.

In this sample, this clonotype turned up many times. This may be a read error, as it is one base from a much larger clone. The chain employs TRBV20-1 and TRBJ2-1; 10 positions match TRBD2. V lost 6 bases, J lost 9 bases, and 11 bases stayed unmatched. CDR1 DFQATT and CDR2 SNEGSKA come from the germline V gene (reference sequence). The CDR3 loop spans 14 amino acids. CDR3 residues: CSALPGLASTEQFF. The CDR3 nucleotides read TGCAGTGCCCTACCGGGACTAGCGTCCACTGAGCAGTTCTTC.

This clonotype has a count of ten or more. The J gene is TRBJ1-2, the V gene TRBV20-1; D might be TRBD1 (6 bases). Germline assignment: CDR1 DFQATT and CDR2 SNEGSKA (reference sequence). The CDR3 is 14 amino acids. V was cut by 3 bases and J by 0 bases, with 11 bases left in between. CDR3 nucleotide sequence: TGCAGTGCTAGTGATAGGGGGACTAACTATGGCTACACCTTC. Amino acids: CSASDRGTNYGYTF.

In this sample, this clonotype turned up many times. The chain couples TRBV30 to TRBJ1-5; the D is unclear. From germline, CDR1 is GTSNPN and CDR2 SVGIG (reference sequence). V was cut by 1 base and J by 6 bases, with 10 bases left in between. The CDR3 consists of 13 residues. For the CDR3, the DNA is TGTGCCTGGAGTGGAACGATTAGTCAGCCCCAGCATTTT. It codes for CAWSGTISQPQHF. Full variable domain (outside the CDR3, taken from reference TRBV30 and TRBJ1-5): SQTIHQWPATLVQPVGSPLSLECTVEGTSNPNLYWYRQAAGRGLQLLFYSVGIGQISSEVPQNLSASRPQDRQFILSSKKLLLSDSGFYLCAWSGTISQPQHFGDGTRLSIL.

This clonotype was counted many times. Written as DNA, the CDR3 is TGTGCCAGCAGTGAAGGTTGGCAACCGAGCTCCTATAATTCACCCCTCCACTTT. As protein: CASSEGWQPSSYNSPLHF. V usage is TRBV6-1 and J usage is TRBJ1-6, with D unclear. The germline CDR1 and CDR2 sequences are MNHNS and SASEGT. Trimming left V 1 base short and J 0 bases short, with 13 bases between. This CDR3 contains 18 residues.

This clonotype was seen at least ten times. One junction end does not reproduce the germline sequence, and a read error may be involved. The V and J genes are TRBV20-1 and TRBJ2-5; TRBD2 is a possible D gene (5 bases). The CDR3 spans 11 residues. Looked up from germline, CDR1 is DFQATT and CDR2 is SNEGSKA (reference sequence). CDR3 in DNA: TGCAGTGCTAGGGTGGGAGAGACCCAGTCCTTC. Protein product: CSARVGETQSF.

A note on this clonotype: The DNA is omitted, as the CDR3 cannot be located on it reliably, and the CDR3 follows TCRdb's listing. The V call is TRBV5-1, the J call TRBJ2-2; the table's D gene call, TRBD2, was not cross checked with the DNA. The CDR3 spans 22 amino acids, including both terminal residues. CDR1 SGHRS and CDR2 YFSETQ come from the germline V gene. CDR3 protein: CDSSFYICSARRSGLAGGELFF.